Listed below are T cell receptor beta chains from one sample, sequenced in a study of cytomegalovirus exposure and HLA in healthy donors. The protocol was immunoSEQ multiplex PCR, while the TCRdb copy is restricted to in-frame clones and leaves out a portion. The data contain about 130,000 clones, 80% to 90% of them singletons. Sequencing input: PBMCs. Source of these receptors: a woman in her thirties or forties in good health and CMV-seropositive. Each CDR3 is given with its conserved first and last residue. Each record gives: D gene, V gene, clone size, J gene, CDR3 DNA, CDR3 protein. D genes are given only for firm matches. Size tells how often a clone was seen (once, few, many) or the class of an expanded clone, and some rows leave it out.

-,TRBV7-9,large,TRBJ2-1,TGTGCCAGCAAGACTTCCTACAATGAGCAGTTCTTC,CASKTSYNEQFF
-,TRBV11-3,-,TRBJ1-1,TGTGCCAGCAGCCCGACGCGGGGATCGAACACTGAAGCTTTCTTT,CASSPTRGSNTEAFF
-,TRBV4-2,-,TRBJ1-2,TGTGCCAGCAGCCAGAGAGACAGGACAGCTAACTATGGCTACACCTTC,CASSQRDRTANYGYTF
TRBD1,TRBV4-1,-,TRBJ2-7,TGCGCCAGCAGCCAATCTGGTGTGCGGACAGGGTACGAGCAGTACTTC,CASSQSGVRTGYEQYF
TRBD1,TRBV7-2,-,TRBJ1-5,TGTGCCAGCAGCTCTCCGACAGGGAATCAGCCCCAGCATTTT,CASSSPTGNQPQHF
-,TRBV27,-,TRBJ1-5,TGTGCCAGCAGTTTTATCGGGAATCAGCCCCAGCATTTT,CASSFIGNQPQHF
TRBD2,TRBV7-3,-,TRBJ2-7,TGTGCCAGCAGCTCCGGACTAGACACAGAGCAGTACTTC,CASSSGLDTEQYF
-,TRBV12-5,-,TRBJ1-2,TGTGCTAGTGGTTTGTCGGGAGTCGGAAACTATGGCTACACCTTC,CASGLSGVGNYGYTF
TRBD2,TRBV9,-,TRBJ2-7,TGTGCCAGCAGCGTTAGCGGGAGCGGCTACGAGCAGTACTTC,CASSVSGSGYEQYF
-,TRBV7-9,-,TRBJ2-1,TGTGCCAGCAGCTTCGCCACGGGTAGCGATGAGCAGTTCTTC,CASSFATGSDEQFF
TRBD2,TRBV19,-,TRBJ2-7,TGTGCCAGTAGTATAGCTAGCGGGAGTGCCTACGAGCAGTACTTC,CASSIASGSAYEQYF
TRBD1,TRBV4-3,-,TRBJ2-3,TGCGCCAGCAGCCAAGGGACAGGGAGGAGAGATACGCAGTATTTT,CASSQGTGRRDTQYF
-,TRBV4-2,-,TRBJ2-3,TGTGCCAGCAGCCAACCTGCGCCGACAGTCCTTAGGGCAGATACGCAGTATTTT,CASSQPAPTVLRADTQYF
TRBD1,TRBV5-1,-,TRBJ2-1,TGCGCCAGCAGCTCTGACAGGGGGCTGGGGAATGAGCAGTTCTTC,CASSSDRGLGNEQFF
TRBD2,TRBV7-2,-,TRBJ2-3,TGTGCCAGCAGCCCAGGACGGACTAGAATCCTCACAGATACGCAGTATTTT,CASSPGRTRILTDTQYF
-,TRBV28,-,TRBJ1-2,TGTGCCAGCTGGGCAGGGATTGAAGGAGCGTATGGCTACACCTTC,CASWAGIEGAYGYTF
TRBD2,TRBV6-6,-,TRBJ2-7,TGTGCCAGCAGTTACTCGCATGGTAGCGGGAGTTACGAGCAGTACTTC,CASSYSHGSGSYEQYF
-,TRBV6-6,once,TRBJ2-2,TGTGCCAGCAGAAACAGCGGGGAGCTGTTTTTT,CASRNSGELFF
TRBD1,TRBV9,-,TRBJ2-7,TGTGCCAGCGGCCCCGGGACAGGGGGGGACGAGCAGTACTTC,CASGPGTGGDEQYF
-,TRBV18,-,TRBJ1-1,TGTGCCAGCTCACCAGTTCAGGGTGAAGCTTTCTTT,CASSPVQGEAFF
TRBD2,TRBV27,-,TRBJ2-2,TGTGCCAGCAGTCTAACTAGCGGGGGACCTCCCCTGAACACCGGGGAGCTGTTTTTT,CASSLTSGGPPLNTGELFF
TRBD1,TRBV29-1,-,TRBJ1-1,TGCAGCGCTACGGGACAGGGGGTCGCTGAAGCTTTCTTT,CSATGQGVAEAFF